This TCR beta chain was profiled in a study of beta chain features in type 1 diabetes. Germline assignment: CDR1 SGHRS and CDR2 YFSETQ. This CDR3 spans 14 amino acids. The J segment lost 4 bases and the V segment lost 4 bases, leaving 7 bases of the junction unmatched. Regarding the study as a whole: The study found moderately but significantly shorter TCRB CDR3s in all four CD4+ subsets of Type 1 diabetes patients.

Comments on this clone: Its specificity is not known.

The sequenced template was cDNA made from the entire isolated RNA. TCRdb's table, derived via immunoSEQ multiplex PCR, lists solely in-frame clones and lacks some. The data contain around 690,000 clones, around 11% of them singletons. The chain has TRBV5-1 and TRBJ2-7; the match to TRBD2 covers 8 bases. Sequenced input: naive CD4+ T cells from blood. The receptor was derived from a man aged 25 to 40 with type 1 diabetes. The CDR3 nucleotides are TGCGCCAGCAGCGGCGGGGGGACCTATTACGAGCAGTACTTC. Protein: CASSGGGTYYEQYF.